One T cell receptor (beta chain) is described in this entry. This sample was taken from a study of blood T cell repertoires in COVID-19. V shed 6 bases and J shed 2 bases, with 12 bases lying between them. The CDR3 runs 14 residues. Looked up from germline, CDR1 is SNHLY and CDR2 is FYNNEI. Assay used: immunoSEQ multiplex PCR; TCRdb lists only in-frame clones, some missing. Seen here are some 15,000 clones, roughly 88% observed once, and the top ten hold just under 35%. The rearrangement links TRBV2 to TRBJ2-3; possibly TRBD2 for D (6 bases). This clonotype was obtained from a man aged 65 to 85 in a cohort sampled during active COVID-19. Sequenced material: peripheral blood. CDR3 residues: CASRLARNTDTQYF. The CDR3 bases are TGTGCCAGCAGGCTAGCGAGAAACACAGATACGCAGTATTTT.